This T cell receptor (beta chain) was retrieved from a study of OX40 agonist ivuxolimab in advanced cancers. Study overall: At 75% to 90% male, the cohort had a mean age of approximately 60 years, ranging from about 23 to 80.

In the case of this clone: The antigen remains undetermined.

Broader study findings: With doses of 0.1 to 3.0 mg/kg, CD4+ and CD8+ blood T cells had undergone clonal expansion by week 6.

V was clipped by 7 bases and J by 2 bases; unmatched bases: 7. The V gene's germline CDR1 is MNHNS and CDR2 SASEGT. CDR3 length: 15 amino acids. Sequencing used immunoSEQ multiplex PCR; TCRdb keeps in-frame clones, though not all of them. The table has about 50,000 clones, 80% to 95% seen once; the top ten hold 6.5% to 7.5%. Sequenced here: CD4+ or CD8+ T cells sorted from blood, sampled in a trial of the OX40 agonist ivuxolimab. The V and J genes are TRBV6-1 and TRBJ2-3; 9 bases match TRBD1. This TCR was sampled from an adult with an advanced solid tumor such as melanoma, head and neck, liver or kidney cancer. This CDR3 is CASTYRGLFTDTQYF. The CDR3, as DNA: TGTGCCAGCACCTACAGGGGGCTCTTCACAGATACGCAGTATTTT.